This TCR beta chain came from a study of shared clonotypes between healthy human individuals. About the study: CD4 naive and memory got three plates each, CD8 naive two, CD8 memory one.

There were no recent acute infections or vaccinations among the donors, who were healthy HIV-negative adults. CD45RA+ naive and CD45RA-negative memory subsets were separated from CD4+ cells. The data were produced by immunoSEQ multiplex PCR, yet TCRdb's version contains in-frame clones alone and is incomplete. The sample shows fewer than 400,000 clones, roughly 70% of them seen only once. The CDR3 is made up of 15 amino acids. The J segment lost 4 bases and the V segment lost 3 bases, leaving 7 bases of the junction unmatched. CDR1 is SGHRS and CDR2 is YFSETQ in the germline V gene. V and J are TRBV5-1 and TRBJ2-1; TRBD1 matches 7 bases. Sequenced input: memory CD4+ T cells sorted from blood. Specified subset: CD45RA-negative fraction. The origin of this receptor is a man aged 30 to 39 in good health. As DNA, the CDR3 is TGCGCCAGCAGCTCTTTTTCGGACAGGTACAATGAGCAGTTCTTC. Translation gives CASSSFSDRYNEQFF.